The T cell receptor beta chain described here comes from a study of regulatory T cells in long-lasting Graves disease. Whole-study findings and limits: A greater number of public clonotypes (approximately 2,700) was shared by persistent patients than by new patients (around 1,000).

Researchers made TCR beta libraries by using iRepertoire HTBI primers and running Arm-PCR on CDR3 regions. Authors' methods: 60 or so TRBV and 11 to 15 TRBJ segments were identified across samples. TCRdb used MiXCR to reprocess the multiplex PCR reads, holding one entry per CDR3 protein. The V and J calls follow TCRdb's processing rather than the paper's. This repertoire shows about 210,000 distinct CDR3 sequences, roughly 19% found once; its top ten account for 10% to 15%. The sample's time point: newly diagnosed GD, antithyroid drugs for less than 3 months. The authors made the TCR library using RNA they extracted from PBMCs. Xi'an, China, was home to the endocrinology department that provided patients. With regard to this clonotype: Its antigen is undetermined. One base away lies a much larger clone, so this may be a sequencing read error.

The data were also submitted as part of a second study, on T cells in Graves' hyperthyroidism and ophthalmopathy.

The origin of this receptor is a woman aged 25 to 39 with Graves disease. The material was peripheral blood mononuclear cells (PBMCs), obtained at new diagnosis, from a patient treated with antithyroid drugs.

CDR3 sequence reads: CASSGRQGGPTNEELFF. The CDR3 DNA is TGTGCCAGCAGTGGGCGACAGGGCGGTCCAACTAATGAAGAACTGTTTTTT. This chain joins TRBV6-2 or TRBV6-3 and TRBJ1-4, with 7 bases that match TRBD1. Looked up from germline, CDR1 is MNHEY and CDR2 is SVGEGT. The CDR3 is 17 residues long.